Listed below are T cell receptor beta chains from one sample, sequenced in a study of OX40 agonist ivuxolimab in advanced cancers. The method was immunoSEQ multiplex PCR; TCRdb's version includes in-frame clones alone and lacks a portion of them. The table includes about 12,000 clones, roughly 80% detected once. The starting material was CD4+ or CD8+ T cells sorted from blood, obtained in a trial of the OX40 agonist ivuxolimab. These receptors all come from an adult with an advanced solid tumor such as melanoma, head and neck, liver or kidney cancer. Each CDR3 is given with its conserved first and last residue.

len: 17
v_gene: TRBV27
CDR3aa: CASSNYRDTFTYNEQFF

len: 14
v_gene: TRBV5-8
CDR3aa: CASSFRHWNTEAFF

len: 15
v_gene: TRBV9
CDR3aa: CASSAMREAKNIQYF

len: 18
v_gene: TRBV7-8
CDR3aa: CASSLDPRGGAWPDTQYF

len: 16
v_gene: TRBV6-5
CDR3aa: CASSYSPTGRNTEAFF

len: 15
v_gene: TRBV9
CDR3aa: CASSVDWDRAYEQYF

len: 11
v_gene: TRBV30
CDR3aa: CAWNNNEKLFF

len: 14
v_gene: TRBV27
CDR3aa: CASRRTGYNQPQHF

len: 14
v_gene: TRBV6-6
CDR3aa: CASSGGRVTGELFF

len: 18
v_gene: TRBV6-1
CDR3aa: CASSETPNGWEGQETQYF

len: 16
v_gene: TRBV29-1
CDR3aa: CSVEGCPGGYGNEQFF

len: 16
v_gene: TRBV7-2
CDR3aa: CASSTSGPSSYNEQFF

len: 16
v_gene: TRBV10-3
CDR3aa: CAITGLAGKNTGELFF

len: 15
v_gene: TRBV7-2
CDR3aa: CASSLVEGMNTEAFF

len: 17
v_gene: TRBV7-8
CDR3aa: CASSLPLGERSGNTIYF

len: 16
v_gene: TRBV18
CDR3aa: CASSPPISGDGGELFF

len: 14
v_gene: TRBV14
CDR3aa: CASSHPGGGNTIYF

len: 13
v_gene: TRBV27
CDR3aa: CASSPNLAYEQYF

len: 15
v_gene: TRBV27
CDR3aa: CASSLKVGGYQPQHF

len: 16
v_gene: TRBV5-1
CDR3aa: CASSLGDRQLAYEQYF

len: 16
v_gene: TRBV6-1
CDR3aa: CASSDPWGPTNYGYTF

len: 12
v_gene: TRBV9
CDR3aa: CASQTDTYGYTF

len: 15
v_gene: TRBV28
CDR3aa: CASDHPGGRDQPQHF

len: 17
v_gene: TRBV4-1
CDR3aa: CASSLYLASGRSETQYF

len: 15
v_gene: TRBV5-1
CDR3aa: CASSEDESLSYEQYF

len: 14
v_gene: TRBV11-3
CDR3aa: CASRPGTLYNEQFF

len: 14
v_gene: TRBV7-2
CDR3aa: CASSLDSRLREQYF

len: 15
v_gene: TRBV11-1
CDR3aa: CASSPTGGTNEKLFF